The next 30 T cell receptor beta chains were all read from a single sample in a study of T-cell memory formation after mild COVID-19. Each CDR3 protein gets one entry after TCRdb re-called the 5' RACE reads with MiXCR. The sample lists some 440,000 distinct CDR3 sequences, about 23% seen once, with around an eighth in the top ten. The source material was PBMCs or a T cell subset sorted from them (not recorded which). The receptors here all came from an adult woman who had mild COVID-19 (a few samples of this study predate the infection). Cell type and time point are not known.

The chain couples TRBV3-1 to TRBJ1-1; no firm D call. The germline V gene encodes CDR1 LGHDT and CDR2 YNNKEL (reference sequence). The CDR3 totals 13 residues. V gave up 4 bases and J gave up 1 base, with 7 bases separating them. CDR3 nucleotide sequence: TGTGCCAGCAGCCGGGTCGAGAACACTGAAGCTTTCTTT. Translated: CASSRVENTEAFF.

The genes are TRBV18 and TRBJ2-1; D gene unclear. V lost 6 bases and J 7 bases, leaving 10 bases between the germline ends. CDR3 length: 12 amino acids. CDR1 and CDR2 (germline): KGHSH, LQKENI. The CDR3 bases are TGTGCCAGCTCTCTGGGTCAAAATGAGCAGTTCTTC. Protein product: CASSLGQNEQFF.

The rearrangement joins TRBV6-5 to TRBJ1-5, with TRBD1 as a possible D gene (5 bases). In germline, CDR1 is MNHEY, CDR2 SVGAGI. This CDR3 is built from 15 residues. The V end lost 4 bases, the J end lost 0 bases, and 10 bases lay between the germline ends. The CDR3 reads CASSSDRSSNQPQHF. CDR3 DNA: TGTGCCAGCAGTTCTGACAGATCTAGCAATCAGCCCCAGCATTTT.

This sequence joins TRBV27 and TRBJ2-1; a possible D gene is TRBD1 (6 bases). The CDR3 length is 12 residues. The germline gives CDR1 MNHEY, CDR2 SMNVEV (reference sequence). Between the trimmed V and J ends, which lost 7 bases and 8 bases, there was a span of 12 bases. The CDR3 DNA reads TGTGCCAGCAAAGCTGGGGGCCATGAGCAGTTCTTC. Translation gives CASKAGGHEQFF.

The chain carries TRBV7-9 and TRBJ2-1, with 13 positions matching TRBD2. The CDR3 covers 15 residues. Trimming cost V 0 bases and J 13 bases; bases outside gene matches: 6. Looked up from germline, CDR1 is SEHNR and CDR2 is FQNEAQ (reference sequence). Written as DNA, the CDR3 is TGTGCCAGCAGCTTAGCAGGGACTAGCGGGACCCTCCAGTTCTTC. Translation gives CASSLAGTSGTLQFF.

The chain combines TRBV7-2 with TRBJ2-1; D remains ambiguous. V lost 4 bases to trimming and J lost 2 bases, with 6 bases between them. CDR3 length: 13 amino acids. CDR1 is SGHTA and CDR2 is FQGNSA in the germline V gene. CDR3 bases: TGTGCCAGCAGCTCCGCCCCCTACAATGAGCAGTTCTTC. This sequence encodes CASSSAPYNEQFF.

In its sample, this clonotype was seen a few times. The chain links TRBV7-9 to TRBJ2-3; 12 nucleotides line up with TRBD2. Germline trimming cut 6 bases from V and 8 bases from J; bases unmatched to any gene: 6. This CDR3 is 14 amino acids long. Germline V gives CDR1 SEHNR, CDR2 FQNEAQ (reference sequence). The CDR3 DNA follows: TGTGCCAGCAGACTGACTAGCGGGAGAGGTACGCAGTATTTT. It yields the protein CASRLTSGRGTQYF.

This clonotype was counted between two and nine times. V and J are TRBV7-9 and TRBJ2-5, with TRBD2 identical over 11 bases. The V gene end was trimmed by 4 bases and the J gene end by 3 bases; junction bases not matched to a gene: 7. This CDR3 contains 16 residues. Germline-derived CDR1 and CDR2 are SEHNR and FQNEAQ (reference sequence). CDR3 protein: CASSSNLLAGEETQYF. CDR3 bases: TGTGCCAGCAGCTCGAACCTACTAGCGGGAGAAGAGACCCAGTACTTC. Supplemented by reference TRBV7-9 and TRBJ2-5, the full variable domain reads DTGVSQNPRHKITKRGQNVTFRCDPISEHNRLYWYRQTLGQGPEFLTYFQNEAQLEKSRLLSDRFSAERPKGSFSTLEIQRTEQGDSAMYLCASSSNLLAGEETQYFGPGTRLLVL.

This clonotype was observed a handful of times. The genes are TRBV12-3 or TRBV12-4 and TRBJ2-7; 10 bases are shared with TRBD2. This CDR3 has 16 residues. V was clipped by 2 bases and J by 6 bases; unmatched bases: 10. The CDR3 DNA follows: TGTGCCAGCAGTTTACAGCGGGGGGGCCGGGGTGGCGAGCAGTACTTC. Translation gives CASSLQRGGRGGEQYF.

This rearrangement joins TRBV18 to TRBJ1-6; D gene ambiguous. This CDR3 is 16 amino acids long. In germline, CDR1 is KGHSH, CDR2 LQKENI. The ends were cut back, 1 base at V and 8 bases at J, with 15 bases in the middle. CDR3 loop: CASSPRQGHGDSPLHF. CDR3 in DNA: TGTGCCAGCTCACCACGTCAAGGGCACGGGGATTCACCCCTCCACTTT.

This chain uses TRBV28 with TRBJ2-3; D assignment may be TRBD1 or TRBD2 (6 bases each). Germline CDR1 and CDR2: MDHEN and SYDVKM. The CDR3 spans 13 residues. Trimming took 5 bases from V and 2 from J, leaving 8 bases between them. The CDR3 nucleotides read TGTGCCAGCAGTACGGGGGCCACAGATACGCAGTATTTT. It encodes CASSTGATDTQYF.

This clonotype has more than one count but fewer than ten. The chain combines TRBV5-6 with TRBJ1-4, with D possibly matching TRBD1 (6 bases). This CDR3 has 16 amino acids. CDR1 and CDR2 from the germline V gene are SGHDT and YYEEEE. The V and J ends lost 4 bases and 0 bases respectively, with 13 bases between them. The CDR3: CASSEGGAPTNEKLFF. The CDR3 DNA reads TGTGCCAGCAGCGAAGGGGGGGCCCCAACTAATGAAAAACTGTTTTTT.

The rearrangement links TRBV4-2 to TRBJ2-7; maybe TRBD2 (7 bases). The V end lost 0 bases, the J end lost 4 bases, and 13 bases lay between the germline ends. Germline V gives CDR1 LGHNA, CDR2 YNFKEQ. The CDR3 consists of 15 residues. Written as DNA, the CDR3 is TGTGCCAGCAGCCAAGAGTACGGGGGGCAGTACGAGCAGTACTTC. Encoded protein: CASSQEYGGQYEQYF.

This chain uses TRBV15 with TRBJ1-2, with D perhaps matching TRBD1 (6 bases). CDR3 length: 13 residues. V lost 1 base and J 7 bases, leaving 10 bases between the germline ends. Germline-derived CDR1 and CDR2 are LNHNV and YYDKDF (reference sequence). The CDR3 DNA sequence: TGTGCCACCAGCAGAGGAAACAGGGTTGGCTACACCTTC. Residues: CATSRGNRVGYTF.

In its sample, this clonotype was seen a few times. CDR3 nucleotide sequence: TGTGCCAGCAGTGCTGAGGGGGCGGCTTTCTTT. It yields the protein CASSAEGAAFF. The chain uses TRBV6-1 and TRBJ1-1, with 7 bases fitting TRBD1. The trim removed 4 bases at V and 11 bases at J, leaving 4 bases unmatched. The germline gives CDR1 MNHNS, CDR2 SASEGT. CDR3 length equals 11 residues.

This clonotype occurred a few times. J is TRBJ2-1 and V is TRBV5-1, with 8 nucleotides matching TRBD2. The CDR3 length is 18 residues. V trimming: 0 bases; J trimming: 2 bases; junction bases outside the gene matches: 10. Looked up from germline, CDR1 is SGHRS and CDR2 is YFSETQ. The CDR3 DNA reads as TGCGCCAGCAGCTTGGCCCAGATTAGCGGGGCACCCTACAATGAGCAGTTCTTC. Encoded protein: CASSLAQISGAPYNEQFF.

At least ten counts were recorded for this clonotype. The chain has TRBV11-2 and TRBJ1-1; unclear D gene. CDR3 length: 14 amino acids. Germline-derived CDR1 and CDR2 are SGHAT and FQNNGV. Trimming stripped 5 bases from V and 0 bases from J, with 10 bases between. The CDR3 DNA follows: TGTGCCAGCAGCGCTAGTAGCGTGAACACTGAAGCTTTCTTT. It is translated as CASSASSVNTEAFF.

The rearrangement links TRBV5-1 to TRBJ1-5; TRBD1 might be the D (6 bases). CDR1 and CDR2 (germline): SGHRS, YFSETQ. The CDR3 extends over 17 amino acids. Trimming pared 4 bases from V and 4 bases from J, leaving 21 bases between. The CDR3 sequence: CASSTLQGRGKNQPQHF. CDR3 nucleotide sequence: TGCGCCAGCAGCACCTTACAGGGTAGGGGAAAAAATCAGCCCCAGCATTTT.

The chain uses TRBV19 and TRBJ1-1; possible D gene TRBD1, 5 bases. Trimming took off 3 bases at V and 11 bases at J, with 13 bases between the two ends. Germline assignment: CDR1 LNHDA and CDR2 SQIVND (reference sequence). This CDR3 region has 12 residues. This CDR3 reads CASSMQGSNAFF. The CDR3 DNA follows: TGTGCCAGTAGTATGCAGGGCAGTAACGCTTTCTTT.

This clonotype was seen only a few times. This chain connects TRBV6-1 to TRBJ2-5, with a tentative D call TRBD1 (6 bases). The CDR3 loop spans 15 amino acids. With 2 bases removed from V and 4 bases from J, the gap between germline ends came to 14 bases. Germline CDR1 MNHNS, CDR2 SASEGT. In DNA form, the CDR3 reads TGTGCCAGCAGTGAATCCCGGACAGTTCTAGAGACCCAGTACTTC. Protein sequence: CASSESRTVLETQYF.

In this sample, this clonotype turned up a few times. The V gene is TRBV7-8, the J gene TRBJ2-1; no firm D call. The V and J ends lost 0 bases and 8 bases respectively, with 17 bases between them. The CDR3 sequence is 16 residues long. Germline CDR1 reads SGHVS; CDR2 reads FQNEAQ. This chain's CDR3 is CASSLANGASKDEQFF. DNA of the CDR3: TGTGCCAGCAGCTTAGCTAACGGCGCCTCAAAGGATGAGCAGTTCTTC.

The V call is TRBV20-1, the J call TRBJ2-7; TRBD1 matches at 9 bases. Germline values: CDR1 DFQATT, CDR2 SNEGSKA (reference sequence). The CDR3 consists of 16 residues. J was trimmed by 2 bases and V by 0 bases; bases with no gene match: 8. In DNA, the CDR3 is TGCAGTGCTAGAGATCCTCCGGGACAGGGCACCTACGAGCAGTACTTC. This sequence encodes CSARDPPGQGTYEQYF.

The V gene is TRBV5-1, the J gene TRBJ1-1, with D uncertain. Germline values: CDR1 SGHRS, CDR2 YFSETQ. This CDR3 has 14 amino acids. V was clipped by 2 bases and J by 3 bases, with 11 bases between them. The CDR3 DNA follows: TGCGCCAGCAGCTTAACACCAGCGGACACTGAAGCTTTCTTT. Its protein is CASSLTPADTEAFF.

The CDR3 nucleotides read TGTGCCAGCAGTTTAGCAGGGGACAGTTCACCCCTCCACTTT. This codes for CASSLAGDSSPLHF. V is TRBV12-3 or TRBV12-4 and J is TRBJ1-6, with 7 bases matching TRBD1. The CDR3 is made up of 14 amino acids. The V segment lost 0 bases and the J segment 9 bases; nucleotides outside the gene matches: 2.

CDR3 bases: TGTGCCAGCAGCCTTTGGGGGTATACCCCCGGGGAGCTGTTTTTT. It specifies CASSLWGYTPGELFF. The chain has TRBV12-3 or TRBV12-4 and TRBJ2-2; D might be TRBD1 or TRBD2, each matching 5 bases. Trimming stripped 6 bases from V and 6 bases from J, with 17 bases between. CDR3 size: 15 residues.

The chain has TRBV4-3 and TRBJ2-1; TRBD1 agrees at 8 bases. Germline V gives CDR1 LGHNA, CDR2 YSLEER. This CDR3 region has 16 residues. V gave up 2 bases and J gave up 5 bases; unmatched junction bases: 8. The CDR3 DNA reads as TGCGCCAGCAGCCAACGCGACCTGGGACAGGACAATGAGCAGTTCTTC. It codes for CASSQRDLGQDNEQFF.

The chain couples TRBV7-2 to TRBJ1-5, with D possibly matching TRBD1 (6 bases). V was shortened by 1 base and J by 5 bases, with 12 bases between the two germline ends. Germline CDR1 is SGHTA and CDR2 is FQGNSA. The CDR3 runs 15 residues. The DNA for the CDR3 is TGTGCCAGCAGCTTAGACACAGGGTGGGATCAGCCCCAGCATTTT. It is translated as CASSLDTGWDQPQHF.

This clonotype was observed a few times. V gene TRBV7-7 combines with J gene TRBJ2-5, with D possibly being TRBD1 (6 bases). Trimming shortened V by 1 base and J by 1 base, and 7 bases separated the two germline ends. Germline loops: CDR1 SSHAT, CDR2 FNYEAQ (reference sequence). CDR3 length: 14 amino acids. CDR3 coding DNA: TGTGCCAGCAGCTTAGGGGGGCCCCAAGAGACCCAGTACTTC. Protein: CASSLGGPQETQYF. The full variable domain, its missing parts supplied by reference TRBV7-7 and TRBJ2-5, is GAGVSQSPRYKVTKRGQDVTLRCDPISSHATLYWYQQALGQGPEFLTYFNYEAQPDKSGLPSDRFSAERPEGSISTLTIQRTEQRDSAMYRCASSLGGPQETQYFGPGTRLLVL.

The chain employs TRBV10-3 and TRBJ2-2, with 7 bases fitting TRBD2. The CDR3 consists of 15 residues. The V segment lost 3 bases and the J segment 6 bases; nucleotides outside the gene matches: 7. Germline CDR1 and CDR2: ENHRY and SYGVKD. CDR3 sequence (DNA): TGTGCCATCAGTGACGGGGGAGGGCCCTCCGGGGAGCTGTTTTTT. As protein: CAISDGGGPSGELFF.

This clonotype was counted only a few times. The V and J genes are TRBV5-6 and TRBJ2-7, with D perhaps matching TRBD2 (5 bases). Trimming removed 4 bases at V and 2 bases at J, with 16 bases between. This CDR3 comprises 15 residues. Germline values: CDR1 SGHDT, CDR2 YYEEEE. Here the CDR3 DNA reads TGTGCCAGCAGCCCCGGACTTGCCCCTACCTACGAGCAGTACTTC. Translating it yields CASSPGLAPTYEQYF.